Shown below are 21 T cell receptor beta chains from a single sample sequenced in a study of OX40 agonist ivuxolimab in advanced cancers. Profiling relied on immunoSEQ multiplex PCR, and the TCRdb table lists in-frame clones only, not all of them. This sample has roughly 43,000 clones, with 82% found just once. The material sequenced was CD4+ or CD8+ T cells sorted from blood, taken in a trial of the OX40 agonist ivuxolimab. These receptor sequences come from an adult with an advanced solid tumor such as melanoma, head and neck, liver or kidney cancer.

This clone was seen only once. Here the CDR3 reads CASSSFHTGELFF. In DNA, the CDR3 is TGTGCCAGCAGCTCCTTTCACACCGGGGAGCTGTTTTTT. The gene calls are TRBV5-5 and TRBJ2-2; D call uncertain. CDR3 size: 13 residues. Trimming shortened V by 3 bases and J by 3 bases, and 6 bases separated the two germline ends. Germline V gives CDR1 SGHKS, CDR2 YYEKEE (reference sequence).

The rearrangement joins TRBV30 to TRBJ1-1, with D unclear. This CDR3 contains 14 residues. Germline CDR1 is GTSNPN and CDR2 is SVGIG (reference sequence). The V and J ends lost 1 base and 1 base respectively, with 10 bases between them. CDR3: CAWSGTAWNTEAFF. CDR3 sequence (DNA): TGTGCCTGGAGTGGGACGGCCTGGAACACTGAAGCTTTCTTT.

This rearrangement joins TRBV19 to TRBJ2-3, with D uncertain. Per the germline V gene, CDR1 is LNHDA and CDR2 is SQIVND (reference sequence). CDR3 length equals 15 residues. The V and J ends lost 7 bases and 0 bases respectively, with 14 bases between them. The DNA for the CDR3 is TGTGCCAGTAATTTCGGGTCTCTTAGCACAGATACGCAGTATTTT. Protein sequence: CASNFGSLSTDTQYF.

V gene TRBV27 combines with J gene TRBJ2-7, with 8 bases lining up with TRBD1. The V gene end was trimmed by 0 bases and the J gene end by 2 bases; junction bases not matched to a gene: 3. CDR1 MNHEY and CDR2 SMNVEV come from the germline V gene (reference sequence). CDR3 size: 15 residues. The CDR3 loop is CASSLSVQGAYEQYF. CDR3 sequence (DNA): TGTGCCAGCAGTTTATCGGTACAGGGGGCCTACGAGCAGTACTTC.

This clone was counted a few times. V is TRBV11-1 and J is TRBJ1-6; D unresolved. CDR3 length equals 14 residues. The ends were cut back, 2 bases at V and 6 bases at J, with 8 bases in the middle. Germline V CDR1 and CDR2: SGHAT, FQDESV (reference sequence). The CDR3 sequence: CASSLQGINSPLHF. CDR3 DNA: TGTGCCAGCAGCTTACAAGGCATTAATTCACCCCTCCACTTT.

This clone was counted a few times. The chain employs TRBV30 and TRBJ1-2; TRBD1 matches 8 bases. V shed 8 bases and J 6 bases; nucleotides not matched to a gene: 5. Germline-derived CDR1 and CDR2 are GTSNPN and SVGIG (reference sequence). This CDR3 is 11 amino acids long. CDR3 nucleotides: TGTGCCCGCCGGACAGGGAATGGCTACACCTTC. This sequence encodes CARRTGNGYTF.

V usage is TRBV6-5 and J usage is TRBJ1-6, with TRBD1 as a possible D gene (5 bases). V dropped 5 bases and J dropped 8 bases, with 16 bases sitting between them. The CDR3 is 15 amino acids. Germline CDR1 and CDR2: MNHEY and SVGAGI. CDR3 in amino acids: CASSASRDAHSPLHF. The DNA of the CDR3 is TGTGCCAGCAGTGCGTCTCGGGACGCCCATTCACCCCTCCACTTT.

V gene TRBV4-1 combines with J gene TRBJ1-1; D is unresolved. The CDR3 consists of 15 residues. The ends were cut back, 0 bases at V and 3 bases at J, with 11 bases in the middle. The germline gives CDR1 MGHRA, CDR2 YSYEKL. As DNA, the CDR3 is TGCGCCAGCAGCCAAGAAGGAGTCGCGGACACTGAAGCTTTCTTT. Translating gives CASSQEGVADTEAFF.

V is TRBV29-1 and J is TRBJ2-7; 10 nucleotides match TRBD1. This CDR3 contains 13 residues. V gave up 1 base and J gave up 6 bases; unmatched junction bases: 3. Germline values: CDR1 SQVTM, CDR2 ANQGSEA. CDR3 sequence: CSVEGTGGAEQYF. For the CDR3, the DNA is TGCAGCGTTGAAGGGACAGGGGGGGCCGAGCAGTACTTC.

V usage is TRBV5-4 and J usage is TRBJ2-5; 8 bases line up with TRBD2. Unmatched junction bases numbered 3, after V lost 3 bases and J lost 2 bases. CDR3 size: 14 residues. Germline lookup yields CDR1 SGHNT and CDR2 YYREEE (reference sequence). The CDR3 is CASSWTSRQETQYF. The CDR3, as DNA: TGTGCCAGCAGCTGGACTAGCCGACAAGAGACCCAGTACTTC.

This chain joins TRBV7-9 and TRBJ2-3, with D perhaps TRBD1 or TRBD2 (5 bases each). The CDR3 spans 16 residues. CDR1 is SEHNR and CDR2 is FQNEAQ in the germline V gene (reference sequence). V gave up 2 bases and J gave up 3 bases, with 15 bases separating them. The CDR3 nucleotides read TGTGCCAGCAGCTTAACGGGGCTGGGTAAGACAGATACGCAGTATTTT. It encodes CASSLTGLGKTDTQYF.

The genes are TRBV19 and TRBJ2-5; no clear D. CDR1 is LNHDA, CDR2 SQIVND, per germline (reference sequence). The CDR3 extends over 11 amino acids. Trimming stripped 3 bases from V and 5 bases from J, with 4 bases between. CDR3 loop: CASSIRETQYF. As DNA, the CDR3 is TGTGCCAGTAGTATTCGGGAGACCCAGTACTTC.

This chain joins TRBV30 and TRBJ2-1; no firm D call. V was shortened by 3 bases and J by 3 bases, with 15 bases between the two germline ends. CDR1 GTSNPN and CDR2 SVGIG come from the germline V gene (reference sequence). This CDR3 has 15 amino acids. The CDR3 spells CAWSPLGSYYNEQFF. CDR3 in DNA: TGTGCCTGGAGCCCACTGGGGTCCTACTACAATGAGCAGTTCTTC.

J is TRBJ1-5 and V is TRBV18; D is possibly TRBD1 (5 bases). V lost 3 bases, J lost 6 bases, and 18 bases lay in between. The CDR3 runs to 16 residues. From germline, CDR1 is KGHSH and CDR2 LQKENI. The CDR3 nucleotides read TGTGCCAGCTCACCCCCACTTCGGCAGGGCGGTCAGCCCCAGCATTTT. This codes for CASSPPLRQGGQPQHF.

The chain recombines TRBV11-2 with TRBJ2-7; D unresolved. The CDR3 is made up of 15 amino acids. Trimming left V 0 bases short and J 5 bases short, with 14 bases between. From germline, CDR1 is SGHAT and CDR2 FQNNGV. The CDR3 DNA reads TGTGCCAGCAGCTTAGAGCGCTCCGGAACCCACGAGCAGTACTTC. Its protein product is CASSLERSGTHEQYF.

Written as DNA, the CDR3 is TGTGCCAGCAGTGTGGGAAACGCATTGACTAGCGGGGATGTCGGTGTGCAGTTCTTC. Amino acids: CASSVGNALTSGDVGVQFF. This chain joins TRBV6-1 and TRBJ2-1; 11 bases agree with TRBD2. There are 19 residues in the CDR3. With 4 bases clipped from V and 12 bases from J, the junction kept 23 bases outside the gene matches. CDR1 is MNHNS, CDR2 SASEGT, per germline.

The V call is TRBV5-1, the J call TRBJ1-2; a possible D gene is TRBD1 (5 bases). Germline V lookup: CDR1 SGHRS, CDR2 YFSETQ. Trimming cost V 4 bases and J 2 bases, with 9 bases left between them. The CDR3 is 13 residues long. CDR3 nucleotide sequence: TGCGCCAGCAGCCTGGCAGGGAACTATGGCTACACCTTC. Translation: CASSLAGNYGYTF.

This sequence joins TRBV14 and TRBJ1-5, with no clear D. CDR1 is SGHDN, CDR2 FVKESK, per germline. The CDR3 is 13 amino acids. Deletions cut 1 base from V and 3 bases from J, with 4 bases between. CDR3 region: CASSQGLNQPQHF. DNA of the CDR3: TGTGCCAGCAGCCAAGGGCTCAATCAGCCCCAGCATTTT.

The chain carries TRBV19 and TRBJ2-7; D ambiguous. V lost 5 bases and J 1 base, leaving 6 bases between the germline ends. Germline loops: CDR1 LNHDA, CDR2 SQIVND (reference sequence). This CDR3 is built from 12 residues. The CDR3 DNA reads TGTGCCAGTAGTCGAAGTTCCTACGAGCAGTACTTC. It specifies CASSRSSYEQYF.

This clone showed up just a few times. The rearrangement joins TRBV5-8 to TRBJ1-2; no firm D call. The CDR3 has 11 residues. With 0 bases removed from V and 11 bases from J, the gap between germline ends came to 8 bases. Germline lookup yields CDR1 SGHTS and CDR2 YDEGEE. The CDR3 DNA reads as TGTGCCAGCAGCTTGGGGAGGAGGTACACCTTC. It translates to CASSLGRRYTF.

The chain carries TRBV29-1 and TRBJ1-2; 7 bases fit TRBD1. The V gene's germline CDR1 is SQVTM and CDR2 ANQGSEA. The CDR3 is made up of 12 amino acids. Trimming removed 4 bases from V and 7 bases from J; junction bases left unmatched: 6. The CDR3 spells CSVGGGGGGYTF. The CDR3 coding sequence is TGCAGCGTTGGGGGAGGGGGCGGTGGCTACACCTTC.